This is a list of T cell receptor beta chains from one sample in a study of T cells after posttransplantation cyclophosphamide. Data came from immunoSEQ multiplex PCR; TCRdb stores just in-frame clones and leaves some out. The sample contains around 34,000 clones, none of them singletons. What was sequenced was PBMCs. The receptors derive from a woman in her forties or fifties in good health and a related stem cell transplant donor. The CDR3 runs from the conserved cysteine through the conserved F or W. The order of the fields is clone size, J gene, V gene, D gene, CDR3 protein, CDR3 DNA. The D gene is left open where the match is weak. Some rows mark clone size as missing; the rest say once, few, many or name a class of expanded clone.

many | TRBJ1-1 | TRBV5-8 | . | CASQLQEKTEAFF | TGTGCCAGCCAATTACAGGAGAAGACTGAAGCTTTCTTT
many | TRBJ1-1 | TRBV7-2 | . | CATSQGSMNTEAFF | TGTGCCACCAGTCAGGGTAGCATGAACACTGAAGCTTTCTTT
many | TRBJ1-1 | TRBV27 | TRBD1 | CASSTGQGALNTEAFF | TGTGCCAGCAGCACGGGACAGGGTGCCTTGAACACTGAAGCTTTCTTT
many | TRBJ1-4 | TRBV30 | TRBD1 | CACSQGGEKLFF | TGTGCCTGTTCACAGGGGGGAGAAAAACTGTTTTTT
. | TRBJ2-7 | TRBV11-2 | TRBD1 | CASRGQGIEQYF | TGTGCCTCCCGCGGACAGGGGATCGAGCAGTACTTC
many | TRBJ1-2 | TRBV7-2 | TRBD1 | CASSFGTAYGYTF | TGTGCCAGCAGCTTTGGGACAGCCTATGGCTACACCTTC
many | TRBJ1-1 | TRBV6-2/TRBV6-3 | . | CASSQGQEAFF | TGTGCCAGCAGCCAAGGACAGGAAGCTTTCTTT
many | TRBJ2-1 | TRBV5-4 | . | CASSSDSQGGDNEQFF | TGTGCCAGCAGCTCGGACTCCCAAGGGGGGGACAATGAGCAGTTCTTC
few | TRBJ2-3 | TRBV7-2 | . | CASSRDRLATDTQYF | TGTGCCAGCAGCCGTGACAGGCTCGCCACAGATACGCAGTATTTT
many | TRBJ1-1 | TRBV5-1 | . | CASSLTGARGTEAFF | TGCGCCAGCAGCTTGACCGGGGCAAGGGGGACTGAAGCTTTCTTT
many | TRBJ1-1 | TRBV7-9 | . | CASSPPVMGGGTEAFF | TGTGCCAGCAGCCCCCCTGTTATGGGGGGGGGAACTGAAGCTTTCTTT
many | TRBJ2-7 | TRBV5-1 | TRBD1 | CASTRTGGSYEQYF | TGCGCCAGCACCCGGACAGGGGGGTCCTACGAGCAGTACTTC
many | TRBJ1-1 | TRBV12-3/TRBV12-4 | . | CASGTNTEAFF | TGTGCCAGCGGGACTAACACTGAAGCTTTCTTT
many | TRBJ2-3 | TRBV7-2 | . | CASSLGPGTQYF | TGTGCCAGCAGCTTAGGGCCTGGTACGCAGTATTTT
medium-sized | TRBJ2-1 | TRBV19 | . | CASSIGLNQYNEQFF | TGTGCCAGTAGTATTGGGCTAAATCAGTACAATGAGCAGTTCTTC
. | TRBJ1-1 | TRBV30 | TRBD1 | CAWRSTGGMNTEAFF | TGTGCCTGGAGATCGACAGGGGGCATGAACACTGAAGCTTTCTTT
few | TRBJ2-3 | TRBV7-3 | TRBD2 | CASSLNSGSTDTQYF | TGTGCCAGCAGCTTAAATAGCGGGAGCACAGATACGCAGTATTTT
few | TRBJ2-3 | TRBV4-1 | TRBD2 | CASSPQAGGFTDTQYF | TGCGCCAGCAGCCCGCAAGCGGGAGGGTTCACAGATACGCAGTATTTT
many | TRBJ2-5 | TRBV19 | TRBD1 | CASSSTGTGGASLETQYF | TGTGCCAGTAGTAGCACCGGGACAGGGGGCGCGAGTCTCGAGACCCAGTACTTC
many | TRBJ1-2 | TRBV19 | TRBD1 | CASSIGDRASYGYTF | TGTGCCAGTAGTATCGGGGACAGGGCTTCCTATGGCTACACCTTC
. | TRBJ1-2 | TRBV20-1 | . | CSASPGNGYTF | TGCAGTGCTAGCCCAGGGAATGGCTACACCTTC
many | TRBJ2-3 | TRBV12-3/TRBV12-4 | TRBD2 | CASSLLGTRATDTQYF | TGTGCCAGCAGTCTGTTGGGGACTAGAGCCACAGATACGCAGTATTTT
many | TRBJ2-7 | TRBV7-2 | TRBD1 | CASSLAGRGLGEQYF | TGTGCCAGCAGCTTAGCAGGCAGGGGGCTGGGCGAGCAGTACTTC
many | TRBJ2-7 | TRBV29-1 | . | CSVEEGSSYEQYF | TGCAGCGTTGAAGAGGGCAGCTCCTACGAGCAGTACTTC
many | TRBJ2-7 | TRBV12-3/TRBV12-4 | . | CASSKSGSVSYEQYF | TGTGCCAGCAGTAAATCCGGCAGCGTCTCCTACGAGCAGTACTTC
few | TRBJ1-2 | TRBV11-3 | . | CASRLGGAGNYGYTF | TGTGCAAGTCGCTTAGGCGGCGCGGGTAACTATGGCTACACCTTC
. | TRBJ1-5 | TRBV7-2 | TRBD1 | CASSLRLGQGPQPQHF | TGTGCCAGCAGCTTAAGGCTGGGACAGGGCCCCCAGCCCCAGCATTTT
many | TRBJ2-3 | TRBV27 | TRBD2 | CASSPRYSAGGGDTQYF | TGTGCCAGCAGCCCGCGTTATTCCGCGGGAGGAGGAGATACGCAGTATTTT
many | TRBJ2-3 | TRBV27 | TRBD2 | CASSLSWASGSTWRGTDTQYF | TGTGCCAGCAGTTTAAGTTGGGCTAGCGGGAGTACGTGGAGAGGCACAGATACGCAGTATTTT
many | TRBJ1-4 | TRBV10-3 | . | CAISESREKLFF | TGTGCCATCAGTGAGTCGAGGGAAAAACTGTTTTTT
many | TRBJ1-4 | TRBV9 | TRBD1 | CASSEGTGGHEKLFF | TGTGCCAGCAGCGAGGGGACAGGGGGTCATGAAAAACTGTTTTTT
many | TRBJ2-1 | TRBV19 | TRBD2 | CASSAGDPYNEQFF | TGTGCCAGTAGTGCGGGAGACCCTTACAATGAGCAGTTCTTC
many | TRBJ1-1 | TRBV6-2/TRBV6-3 | TRBD1 | CASSYSRTGNTEAFF | TGTGCCAGCAGTTACTCCCGGACAGGGAACACTGAAGCTTTCTTT
many | TRBJ2-7 | TRBV5-1 | . | CASTPDNYEQYF | TGCGCCAGCACCCCAGACAACTACGAGCAGTACTTC
many | TRBJ2-5 | TRBV19 | TRBD2 | CASSSPGLAGETQYF | TGTGCCAGTAGTTCACCGGGACTAGCGGGAGAGACCCAGTACTTC
few | TRBJ2-5 | TRBV5-1 | . | CASSLNRVVQETQYF | TGCGCCAGCAGCTTGAATAGGGTCGTACAAGAGACCCAGTACTTC
many | TRBJ2-3 | TRBV5-1 | . | CASSSLGTDTQYF | TGCGCCAGCAGCTCCCTAGGAACAGATACGCAGTATTTT
many | TRBJ1-5 | TRBV19 | TRBD1 | CASSVSGGSNQPQHF | TGTGCCAGTAGTGTCTCAGGGGGAAGCAATCAGCCCCAGCATTTT
few | TRBJ1-2 | TRBV12-3/TRBV12-4 | . | CASSPDSHGYTF | TGTGCCAGCAGTCCCGACAGTCATGGCTACACCTTC
many | TRBJ1-2 | TRBV6-5 | TRBD1 | CASSYPRQGGDYGYTF | TGTGCCAGCAGTTACCCCCGACAGGGTGGTGACTATGGCTACACCTTC
many | TRBJ2-7 | TRBV19 | TRBD2 | CASNPHSKGRLAGYEQYF | TGTGCCAGTAACCCGCACTCTAAGGGGAGACTAGCGGGTTACGAGCAGTACTTC
many | TRBJ1-4 | TRBV5-1 | . | CASSLQGGDEKLFF | TGCGCCAGCAGCTTGCAGGGTGGGGATGAAAAACTGTTTTTT
few | TRBJ2-7 | TRBV27 | . | CASSPTGRSYEQYF | TGTGCCAGCAGTCCGACAGGCAGATCCTACGAGCAGTACTTC
many | TRBJ2-2 | TRBV7-3 | . | CASSLRAQGGTGELFF | TGTGCCAGCAGCTTAAGGGCTCAGGGCGGCACCGGGGAGCTGTTTTTT
many | TRBJ1-4 | TRBV6-6 | . | CASSYPESPTNEKLFF | TGTGCCAGCAGTTACCCCGAGAGCCCAACTAATGAAAAACTGTTTTTT
many | TRBJ2-1 | TRBV4-2 | . | CASSQATLAASGNEQFF | TGTGCCAGCAGCCAAGCCACCTTAGCGGCCAGCGGCAATGAGCAGTTCTTC
many | TRBJ1-1 | TRBV6-1 | TRBD1 | CASRALQGGNTEAFF | TGTGCCAGCAGGGCTTTACAGGGGGGGAACACTGAAGCTTTCTTT
many | TRBJ2-3 | TRBV7-2 | . | CASSPGRVSDTQYF | TGTGCCAGCAGCCCTGGAAGGGTGTCAGATACGCAGTATTTT